What follows are 9 T cell receptor beta chains derived from one specimen sequenced in a study of spatial heterogeneity in lung cancer. Study-level results: Mutation counts in tumors were tracked by counts of expanded intratumoral alpha and beta TCRs.

TCRdb called the 5' RACE reads again in MiXCR, with one record for every CDR3 protein. The sample includes about 4,200 distinct CDR3 sequences, about 5.7% of them seen just once. Time point here: sample taken at primary tumor resection. These TCRs' antigens remain unknown. Sequencing used lung tumor tissue, obtained at surgery. These TCRs come from a male donor with early-stage non-small cell lung cancer.

This clonotype was observed a handful of times. The chain joins TRBV9 to TRBJ1-2; 8 positions agree with TRBD1. CDR3 size: 16 residues. After removal of 2 bases from V and 8 bases from J, the junction contained 14 bases not matched to a gene. CDR1 and CDR2 (germline): SGDLS, YYNGEE. CDR3 in DNA: TGTGCCAGCAGCGTTGCGGCTCAGGGGGCGCCTTCGGGCTACACCTTC. Translated, it gives CASSVAAQGAPSGYTF.

This clonotype qualifies as medium-sized (0.01 to 0.1%). The gene calls are TRBV6-1 and TRBJ2-5; D not certain. V shed 1 base and J shed 3 bases, with 15 bases lying between them. CDR3 length: 16 amino acids. CDR1 and CDR2 from the germline V gene are MNHNS and SASEGT. The CDR3 region has the DNA TGTGCCAGCAGTGAAGGACTCCTGGGGTTTAAAGAGACCCAGTACTTC. The encoded protein is CASSEGLLGFKETQYF.

This clonotype rates as medium-sized. The CDR3 sequence is CASSHTRRAGGTARTQYF. For the CDR3, the DNA is TGTGCCAGCAGCCACACTCGAAGGGCGGGAGGCACCGCGAGGACCCAGTACTTC. The rearrangement links TRBV3-1 to TRBJ2-5; the match to TRBD2 covers 8 bases. The J segment lost 7 bases and the V segment lost 3 bases, leaving 19 bases of the junction unmatched. The CDR3 contains 18 residues. Germline V gene lookup returns CDR1 LGHDT and CDR2 YNNKEL (reference sequence).

Of note for this clonotype: A much more abundant neighbour one base away suggests this may be a read error. The rearrangement links TRBV20-1 to TRBJ2-7; TRBD1 agrees at 10 bases. With V trimmed by 6 bases and J by 3 bases, 11 bases remained unmatched. Germline CDR1 is DFQATT and CDR2 is SNEGSKA (reference sequence). CDR3 size: 15 residues. This CDR3 is CSACSPGTGDYEQYF. The CDR3, as DNA: TGCAGTGCGTGTTCCCCCGGGACAGGGGACTACGAGCAGTACTTC.

This clonotype occurred many times. The chain recombines TRBV6-2 or TRBV6-3 with TRBJ2-3, with 9 bases that match TRBD2. Germline V CDR1 and CDR2: MNHEY, SVGEGT. V trimming: 4 bases; J trimming: 6 bases; junction bases outside the gene matches: 5. This CDR3 comprises 14 residues. CDR3 nucleotides: TGTGCCAGCAGTTTCCTTAGCGGGAGTGATACGCAGTATTTT. Translated, it gives CASSFLSGSDTQYF.

This clonotype rates as medium-sized. The CDR3 DNA is TGTGCCAGCAGCTTCCAGGGAGGGAGAATCCACGAGCAGTACTTC. This gives the protein CASSFQGGRIHEQYF. The chain employs TRBV7-2 and TRBJ2-7; TRBD2 agrees at 7 bases. V shed 3 bases, J shed 5 bases, and the junction held 10 bases outside the gene matches. Germline lookup yields CDR1 SGHTA and CDR2 FQGNSA. This CDR3 contains 15 residues.

Concerning this clonotype itself: A read error is possible here, since a much larger clone lies one base away. J is TRBJ1-4 and V is TRBV28, with 10 bases that match TRBD1. The CDR3 contains 16 residues. Germline CDR1 MDHEN, CDR2 SYDVKM. The CDR3 loop reads CVSSPPGTGENEKLFF. The CDR3 DNA sequence: TGTGTCAGCAGTCCGCCCGGGACAGGGGAGAATGAAAAACTGTTTTTT.

This clonotype is medium-sized. The chain employs TRBV7-6 and TRBJ2-3; 11 bases are a match to TRBD1. After removal of 1 base from V and 5 bases from J, the junction contained 2 bases not matched to a gene. The CDR3 covers 15 residues. The germline gives CDR1 SGHVS, CDR2 FNYEAQ. CDR3 DNA: TGTGCCAGCAGCTTAGGGGACAGGGGGATAGATACGCAGTATTTT. As protein: CASSLGDRGIDTQYF.

This clonotype was detected many times. This sequence joins TRBV18 and TRBJ1-5; possibly TRBD1 for D (5 bases). Trimming pared 6 bases from V and 5 bases from J, leaving 17 bases between. Germline lookup yields CDR1 KGHSH and CDR2 LQKENI. The CDR3 extends over 15 amino acids. The CDR3 region has the DNA TGTGCCAGCTCCCAGAGACCGGCCAGGGATCAGCCCCAGCATTTT. Its protein is CASSQRPARDQPQHF.